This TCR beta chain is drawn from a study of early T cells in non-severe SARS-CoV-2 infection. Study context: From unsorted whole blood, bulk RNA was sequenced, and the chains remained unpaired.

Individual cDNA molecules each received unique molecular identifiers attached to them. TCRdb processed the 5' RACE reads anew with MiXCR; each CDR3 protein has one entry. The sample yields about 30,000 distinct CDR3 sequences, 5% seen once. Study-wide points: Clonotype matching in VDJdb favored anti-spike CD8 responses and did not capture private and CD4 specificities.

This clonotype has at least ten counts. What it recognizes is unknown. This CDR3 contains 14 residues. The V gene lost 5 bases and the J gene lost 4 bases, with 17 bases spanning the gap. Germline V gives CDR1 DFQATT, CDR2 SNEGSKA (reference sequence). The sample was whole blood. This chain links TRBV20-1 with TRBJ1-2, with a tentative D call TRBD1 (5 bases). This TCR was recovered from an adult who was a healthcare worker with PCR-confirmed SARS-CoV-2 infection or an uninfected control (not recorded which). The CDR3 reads CSAAGSQGGYGYTF. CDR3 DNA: TGCAGTGCTGCGGGGTCCCAGGGAGGCTATGGCTACACCTTC.